In this sample, the clone carrying this T cell receptor beta chain turned up a few times. The antigen is not known. The CDR3 covers 14 residues. Sequenced by immunoSEQ multiplex PCR; TCRdb stores in-frame clones only, minus some. The data show over 85,000 clones, 85% to 95% seen once. The record originates from a study of graft-versus-host responses after intestinal transplantation. Study-wide context: Induction with anti-thymocyte globulin, then tacrolimus and steroids for three to four years, was given to all recipients.

The study's findings and limits: Early declines in HvG clones that occurred post-transplant were associated with peak circulating GvH clone levels.

The sequencing here drew on unstimulated CD8+ T cells sorted from spleen or lymph node cells, taken before intestinal transplant. The origin of this receptor is a human donor who received an intestinal transplant. The chain employs TRBV21-1 and TRBJ2-6. TRBV21-1 is a recognized pseudogene. The CDR3 sequence is CASSTVGTANVLTF. In DNA, the CDR3 is TGTGCCAGCAGCACTGTTGGTACGGCCAACGTCCTGACTTTC.